This T cell receptor (beta chain) was recorded in a study of T cells in Graves' hyperthyroidism and ophthalmopathy (dated by TCRdb to the late 2010s). Looking at the study overall: Peripheral blood was sampled at the time of initial diagnosis, prior to any treatment. A discovery cohort of about a hundred patients, roughly 40 with Graves' ophthalmopathy and under 60 with stable Graves' hyperthyroidism, was used to find distinguishing TCR V-J signatures. Prospective prediction of ophthalmopathy was tested in an independent validation cohort consisting of fewer than 20 hyperthyroidism patients and 15 or so patients who later progressed to ophthalmopathy. For training and testing, the roughly 93 patients in the discovery cohort were randomly divided in a 7:3 ratio. The study also compared thyroid tissue and blood T-cell repertoires from more than five Graves' hyperthyroidism patients. After sampling, hyperthyroidism patients received methimazole starting at 30 mg daily, and ophthalmopathy patients received high-dose intravenous methylprednisolone. The paper describes TCR Vbeta CDR3 sequencing of about 140 peripheral blood samples, made up of some 40 ophthalmopathy patients, more than 70 hyperthyroidism patients and around 17 progressor patients.

A patient counted as having stable Graves' hyperthyroidism if no progression to ophthalmopathy occurred over 18 months of follow-up. The hyperthyroidism patients were between 18 and 65 years old and newly diagnosed, with a disease duration of less than 2 months. The study excluded patients with uncontrolled infections, other autoimmune diseases, pregnancy or lactation. Diagnoses were based on clinical symptoms, serum thyroxine and TRAb, thyroid ultrasound and orbital computed tomography. PBMCs were separated from about 10 ml of fresh peripheral blood using Ficoll-Paque density gradient centrifugation. Total RNA was extracted with Trizol reagent, and quality was checked on an Agilent 2100 Bioanalyzer. Including cysteine and phenylalanine, the CDR3 has 16 amino acids. The entry retains the CDR3 DNA only, 48 bases that are in frame from base 1. The germline V gene (reference sequence) specifies SEHNR as CDR1 and FQNEAQ as CDR2. V has 1 base trimmed and J has 8 bases trimmed; junction bases matching no gene number 10.

Regarding this clonotype: The clone's antigen remains unknown. No much larger clone exists at a distance of one base, and base qualities are not known.

The TCR beta CDR3 regions were amplified from RNA transcripts. For the first round of RT-PCR on the TCR CDR3, the HTBI primer set was used together with the Qiagen OneStep RT-PCR kit. The libraries were constructed in a second round of multiplex PCR and then size-selected and purified. The libraries were sequenced on an Illumina HiSeq2000 using paired-end 100 bp reads. The published analysis was carried out like this. SOAPnuke was used to process the raw data, with reads discarded if the reads contained adapters or uncalled bases, had a mean Phred below 15, or lacked an exact constant-primer or identifier match. High-quality paired reads were merged using COPE v1.2.5, and each unique nucleotide sequence was defined as a clonotype. MiTCR v1.1 was used to align clonotypes to the IMGT TRBV, TRBD and TRBJ reference segments. The analysis included only V-J combinations with a frequency above 0.0001, which together covered roughly 99% of the repertoires. The TCS score was defined as the ratio of F50 (clonal expansion) to E x V (chaos), calculated using BLOSUM62-based TCRdist between CDR3 peptides within each V-J. Welch's t-statistics and random forest reduced fewer than 600 V-J features to about 12, which were used in a naive Bayes classifier (R e1071). Thyroid-blood repertoire similarity was quantified with the Morisita-Horn index. TCRdb redid the processing of the public reads, applying fastp at Q25 and MiXCR, and retained in-frame beta chains. Under each unique CDR3 protein, matching rows form one entry showing the most common genes and DNA. These V and J calls are TCRdb output, not the study's own analysis. A total of roughly 710,000 distinct CDR3 sequences appear in this sample, roughly 32% of them only once. The ten largest account for roughly 31% of the sample.

The research as a whole found: In validation, the model predicted progression to ophthalmopathy a median of around six months before onset, with around 70% sensitivity and 72.22% specificity. Sample size was not statistically predetermined, and blinding of investigators to group allocation was not performed. Ophthalmopathy was separated from stable hyperthyroidism by a 13 V-J signature model, with about 86% sensitivity and about 81% specificity obtained in cross-validation and 80%/75% obtained in testing. Most expanded thyroid clonotypes (frequency above 0.001) were also found in blood, which suggests that blood repertoires may mirror thyroid immune responses.

The origin of this receptor is a woman between 40 and 55 years old with Graves' hyperthyroidism. This receptor chain uses TRBV7-9 and TRBJ2-4, with 8 middle bases fitting TRBD1. The sequenced sample consisted of blood. The DNA is TGTGCCAGCAGCTTAGGGACAGGGAGCGCTAGGGACATTCAGTACTTC. Its translation is CASSLGTGSARDIQYF.